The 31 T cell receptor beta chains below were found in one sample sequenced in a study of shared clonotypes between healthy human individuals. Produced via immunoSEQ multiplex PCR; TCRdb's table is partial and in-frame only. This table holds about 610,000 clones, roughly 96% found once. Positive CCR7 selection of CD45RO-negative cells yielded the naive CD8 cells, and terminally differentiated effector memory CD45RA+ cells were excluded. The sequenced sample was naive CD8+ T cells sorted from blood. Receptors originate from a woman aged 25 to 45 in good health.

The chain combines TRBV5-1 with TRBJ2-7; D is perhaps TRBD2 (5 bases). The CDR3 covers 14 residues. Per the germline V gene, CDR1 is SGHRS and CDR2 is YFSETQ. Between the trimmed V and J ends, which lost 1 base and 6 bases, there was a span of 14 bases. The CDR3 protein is CASSLSLASPEQYF. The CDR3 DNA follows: TGCGCCAGCAGCTTGTCTCTAGCTTCCCCCGAGCAGTACTTC.

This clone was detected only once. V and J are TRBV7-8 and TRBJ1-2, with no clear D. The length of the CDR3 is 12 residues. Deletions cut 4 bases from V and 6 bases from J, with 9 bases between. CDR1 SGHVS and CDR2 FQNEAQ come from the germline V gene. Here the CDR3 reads CASSYNQDGYTF. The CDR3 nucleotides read TGTGCCAGCAGCTACAACCAGGATGGCTACACCTTC.

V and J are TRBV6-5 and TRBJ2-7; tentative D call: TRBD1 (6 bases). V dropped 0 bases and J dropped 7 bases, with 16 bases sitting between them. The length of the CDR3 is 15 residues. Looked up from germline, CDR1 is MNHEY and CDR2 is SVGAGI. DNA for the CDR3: TGTGCCAGCAGTTACTCGACGATCGGGACACAAGAGCAGTACTTC. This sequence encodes CASSYSTIGTQEQYF.

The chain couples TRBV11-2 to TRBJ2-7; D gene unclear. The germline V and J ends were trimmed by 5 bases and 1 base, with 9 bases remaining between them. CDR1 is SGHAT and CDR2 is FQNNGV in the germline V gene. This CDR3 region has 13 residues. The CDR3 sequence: CASSHGRSYEQYF. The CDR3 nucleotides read TGTGCCAGCAGCCACGGTCGGTCCTACGAGCAGTACTTC.

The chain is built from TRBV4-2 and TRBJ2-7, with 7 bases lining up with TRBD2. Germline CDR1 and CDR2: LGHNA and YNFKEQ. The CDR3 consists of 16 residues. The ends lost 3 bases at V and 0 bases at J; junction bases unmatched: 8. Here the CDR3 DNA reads TGTGCCAGCAGCCATCTTAGCGGGTCGAGCTCCTACGAGCAGTACTTC. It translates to CASSHLSGSSSYEQYF.

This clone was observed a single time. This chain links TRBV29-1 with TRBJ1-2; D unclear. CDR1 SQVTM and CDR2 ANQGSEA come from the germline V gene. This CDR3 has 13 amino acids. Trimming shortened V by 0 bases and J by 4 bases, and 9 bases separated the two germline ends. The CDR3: CSVEDPDGYGYTF. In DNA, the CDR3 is TGCAGCGTTGAAGATCCTGACGGCTATGGCTACACCTTC.

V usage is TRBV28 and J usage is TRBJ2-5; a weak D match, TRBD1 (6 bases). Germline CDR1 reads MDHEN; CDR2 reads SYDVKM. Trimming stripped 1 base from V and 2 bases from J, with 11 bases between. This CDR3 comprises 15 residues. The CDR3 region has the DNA TGTGCCAGCAGTTTATTTTCAGGGGAGCAAGAGACCCAGTACTTC. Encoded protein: CASSLFSGEQETQYF.

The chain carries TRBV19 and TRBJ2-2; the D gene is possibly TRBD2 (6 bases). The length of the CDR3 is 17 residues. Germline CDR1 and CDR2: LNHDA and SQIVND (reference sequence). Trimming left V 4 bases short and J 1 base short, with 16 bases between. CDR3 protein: CASSTHDAGLNTGELFF. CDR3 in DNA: TGTGCCAGTAGTACACACGACGCGGGACTGAACACCGGGGAGCTGTTTTTT.

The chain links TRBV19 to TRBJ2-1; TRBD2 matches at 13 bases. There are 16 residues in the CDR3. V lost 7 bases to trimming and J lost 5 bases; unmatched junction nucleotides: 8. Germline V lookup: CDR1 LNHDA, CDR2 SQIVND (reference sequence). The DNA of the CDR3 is TGTGCCAGTACCCCCGTGGGACTAGCGGGGAACAATGAGCAGTTCTTC. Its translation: CASTPVGLAGNNEQFF.

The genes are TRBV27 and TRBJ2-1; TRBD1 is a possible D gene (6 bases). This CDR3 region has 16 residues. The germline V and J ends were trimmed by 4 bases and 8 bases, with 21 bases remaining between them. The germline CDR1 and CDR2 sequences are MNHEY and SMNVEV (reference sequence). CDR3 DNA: TGTGCCAGCAGTTCCACAGGGTCCGGGGTTTTGGATGAGCAGTTCTTC. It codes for CASSSTGSGVLDEQFF.

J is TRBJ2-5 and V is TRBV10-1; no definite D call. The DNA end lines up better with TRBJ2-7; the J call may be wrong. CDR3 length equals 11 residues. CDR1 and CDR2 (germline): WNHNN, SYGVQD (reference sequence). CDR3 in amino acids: CASRETYEQYF. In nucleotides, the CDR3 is TGCGCCAGCAGGGAAACCTACGAGCAGTACTTC.

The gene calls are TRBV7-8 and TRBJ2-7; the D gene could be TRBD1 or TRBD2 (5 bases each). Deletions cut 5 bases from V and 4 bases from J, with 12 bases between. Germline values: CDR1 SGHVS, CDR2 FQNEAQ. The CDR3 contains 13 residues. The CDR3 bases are TGTGCCAGCAGCGACCGGGACCGATACGAGCAGTACTTC. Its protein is CASSDRDRYEQYF.

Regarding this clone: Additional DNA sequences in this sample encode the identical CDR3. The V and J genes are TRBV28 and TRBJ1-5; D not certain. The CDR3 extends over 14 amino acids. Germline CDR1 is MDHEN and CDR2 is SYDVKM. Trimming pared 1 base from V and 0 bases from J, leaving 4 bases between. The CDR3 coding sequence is TGTGCCAGCAGTTTATTAGATAGCAATCAGCCCCAGCATTTT. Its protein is CASSLLDSNQPQHF.

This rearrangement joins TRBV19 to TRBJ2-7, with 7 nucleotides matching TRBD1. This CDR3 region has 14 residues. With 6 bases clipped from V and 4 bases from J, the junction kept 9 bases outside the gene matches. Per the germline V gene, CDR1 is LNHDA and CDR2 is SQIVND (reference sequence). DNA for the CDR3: TGTGCCAGTAGCCCACAGGGGAGCCCATACGAGCAGTACTTC. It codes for CASSPQGSPYEQYF.

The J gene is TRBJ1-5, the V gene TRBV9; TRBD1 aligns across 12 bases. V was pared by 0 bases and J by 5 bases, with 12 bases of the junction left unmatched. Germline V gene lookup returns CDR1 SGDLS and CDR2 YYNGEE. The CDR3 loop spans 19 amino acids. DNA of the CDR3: TGTGCCAGCAGCGTAGACTCCTCGGGACAGGGGGCATCCGATCAGCCCCAGCATTTT. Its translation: CASSVDSSGQGASDQPQHF.

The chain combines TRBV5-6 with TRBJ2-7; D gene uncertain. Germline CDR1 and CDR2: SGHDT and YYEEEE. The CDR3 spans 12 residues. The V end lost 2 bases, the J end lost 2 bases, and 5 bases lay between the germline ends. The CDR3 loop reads CASSFNTYEQYF. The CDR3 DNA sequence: TGTGCCAGCAGCTTCAATACCTACGAGCAGTACTTC.

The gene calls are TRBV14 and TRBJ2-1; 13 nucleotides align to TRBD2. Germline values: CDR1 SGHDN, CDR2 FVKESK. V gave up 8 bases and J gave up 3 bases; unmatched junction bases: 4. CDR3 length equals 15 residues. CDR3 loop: CASRTSGSNYNEQFF. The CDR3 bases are TGTGCCAGCCGGACTAGCGGGAGTAACTACAATGAGCAGTTCTTC.

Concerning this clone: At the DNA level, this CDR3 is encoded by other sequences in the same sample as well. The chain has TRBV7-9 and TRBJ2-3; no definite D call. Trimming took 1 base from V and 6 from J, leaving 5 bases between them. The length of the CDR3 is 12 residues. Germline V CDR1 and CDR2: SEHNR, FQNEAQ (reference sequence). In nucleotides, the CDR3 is TGTGCCAGCAGCTTAGTCCCCGATACGCAGTATTTT. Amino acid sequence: CASSLVPDTQYF.

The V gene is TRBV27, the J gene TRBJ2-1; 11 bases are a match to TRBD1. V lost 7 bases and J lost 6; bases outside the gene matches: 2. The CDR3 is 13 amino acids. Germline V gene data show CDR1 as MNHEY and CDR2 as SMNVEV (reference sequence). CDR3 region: CASTGTGGNEQFF. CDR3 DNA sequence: TGTGCCAGCACCGGGACAGGGGGCAATGAGCAGTTCTTC.

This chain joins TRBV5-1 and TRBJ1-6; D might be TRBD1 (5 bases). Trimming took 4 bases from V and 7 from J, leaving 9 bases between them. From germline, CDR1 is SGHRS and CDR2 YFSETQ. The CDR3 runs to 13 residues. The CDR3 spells CASSGTGNSPLHF. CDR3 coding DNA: TGCGCCAGCAGCGGGACGGGGAATTCACCCCTCCACTTT.

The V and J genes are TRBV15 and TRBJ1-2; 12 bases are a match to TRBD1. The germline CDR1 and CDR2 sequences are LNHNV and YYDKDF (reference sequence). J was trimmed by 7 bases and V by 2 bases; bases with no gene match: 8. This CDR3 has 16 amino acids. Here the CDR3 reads CATSRSTGTGGLGYTF. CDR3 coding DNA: TGTGCCACCAGCAGAAGCACCGGGACAGGGGGCCTTGGCTACACCTTC. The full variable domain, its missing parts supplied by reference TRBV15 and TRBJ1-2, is DAMVIQNPRYQVTQFGKPVTLSCSQTLNHNVMYWYQQKSSQAPKLLFHYYDKDFNNEADTPDNFQSRRPNTSFCFLDIRSPGLGDTAMYLCATSRSTGTGGLGYTFGSGTRLTVV.

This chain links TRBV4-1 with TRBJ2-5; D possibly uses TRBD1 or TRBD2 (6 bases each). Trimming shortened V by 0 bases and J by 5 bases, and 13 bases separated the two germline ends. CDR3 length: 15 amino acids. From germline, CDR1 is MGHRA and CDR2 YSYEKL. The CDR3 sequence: CASSQEGGRMETQYF. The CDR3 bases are TGCGCCAGCAGCCAAGAAGGGGGGAGGATGGAGACCCAGTACTTC.

The CDR3 loop is CASSLDPVEKLFF. The CDR3 DNA reads TGTGCCAGCAGCCTGGACCCAGTAGAGAAACTGTTTTTT. The chain uses TRBV7-9 and TRBJ1-4; D ambiguous. Germline V gives CDR1 SEHNR, CDR2 FQNEAQ (reference sequence). Trimming removed 5 bases at V and 11 bases at J, with 15 bases between. The CDR3 is 13 residues long.

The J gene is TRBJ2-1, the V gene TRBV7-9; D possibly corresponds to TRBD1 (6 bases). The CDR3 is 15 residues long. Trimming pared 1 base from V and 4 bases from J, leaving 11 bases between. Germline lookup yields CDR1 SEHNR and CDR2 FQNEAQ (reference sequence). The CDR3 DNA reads TGTGCCAGCAGCTTAGTGGGGGCAGGATACAATGAGCAGTTCTTC. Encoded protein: CASSLVGAGYNEQFF.

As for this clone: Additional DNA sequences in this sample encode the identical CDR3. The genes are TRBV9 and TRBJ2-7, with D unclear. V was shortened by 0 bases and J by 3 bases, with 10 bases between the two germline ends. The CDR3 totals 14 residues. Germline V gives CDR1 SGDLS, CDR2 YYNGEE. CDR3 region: CASSVEPGHYEQYF. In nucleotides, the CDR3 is TGTGCCAGCAGCGTAGAGCCCGGCCACTACGAGCAGTACTTC. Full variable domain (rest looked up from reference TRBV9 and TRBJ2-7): DSGVTQTPKHLITATGQRVTLRCSPRSGDLSVYWYQQSLDQGLQFLIQYYNGEERAKGNILERFSAQQFPDLHSELNLSSLELGDSALYFCASSVEPGHYEQYFGPGTRLTVT.

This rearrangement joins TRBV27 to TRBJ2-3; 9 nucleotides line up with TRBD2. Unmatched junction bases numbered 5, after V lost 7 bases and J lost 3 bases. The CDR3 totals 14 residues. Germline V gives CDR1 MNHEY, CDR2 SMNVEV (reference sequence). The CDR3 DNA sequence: TGTGCCAGCACCCTTAGCGGGAGAACAGATACGCAGTATTTT. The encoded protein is CASTLSGRTDTQYF.

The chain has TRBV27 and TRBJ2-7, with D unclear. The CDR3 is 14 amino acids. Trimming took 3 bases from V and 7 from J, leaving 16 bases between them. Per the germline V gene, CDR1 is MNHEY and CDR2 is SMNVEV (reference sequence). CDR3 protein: CASSFKGPGVEQYF. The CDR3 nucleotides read TGTGCCAGCAGTTTCAAGGGCCCAGGTGTAGAGCAGTACTTC.

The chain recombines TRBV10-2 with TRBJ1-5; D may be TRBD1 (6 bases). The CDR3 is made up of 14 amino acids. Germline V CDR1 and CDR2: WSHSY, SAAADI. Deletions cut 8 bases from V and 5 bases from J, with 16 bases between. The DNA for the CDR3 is TGCGCCAGCCAAACAGGGAAGAGGGATCAGCCCCAGCATTTT. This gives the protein CASQTGKRDQPQHF.

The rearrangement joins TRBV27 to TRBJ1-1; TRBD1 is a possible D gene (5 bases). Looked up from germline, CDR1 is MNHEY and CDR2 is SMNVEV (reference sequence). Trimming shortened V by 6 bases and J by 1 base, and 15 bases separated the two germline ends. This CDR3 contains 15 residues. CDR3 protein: CASSTIGQGNTEAFF. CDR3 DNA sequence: TGTGCCAGCAGCACTATCGGGCAGGGGAACACTGAAGCTTTCTTT.

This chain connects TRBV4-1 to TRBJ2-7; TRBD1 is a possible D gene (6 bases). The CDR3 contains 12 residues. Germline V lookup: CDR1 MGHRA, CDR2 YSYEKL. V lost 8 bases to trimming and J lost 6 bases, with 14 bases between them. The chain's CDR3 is CASSLLGGEQYF. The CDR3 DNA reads TGCGCCAGCTCTCTCTTAGGGGGCGAGCAGTACTTC.

DNA of the CDR3: TGCGCCAGCAGGAACGAGAACACCGGGGAGCTGTTTTTT. It is translated as CASRNENTGELFF. This chain connects TRBV10-1 to TRBJ2-2, with unresolved D. Germline values: CDR1 WNHNN, CDR2 SYGVQD (reference sequence). Trimming removed 6 bases at V and 1 base at J, with 6 bases between. This CDR3 spans 13 amino acids.